There are a few counts of the clone carrying this T cell receptor (beta chain). TCRdb's copy holds only in-frame clones and misses some; the assay was immunoSEQ multiplex PCR. The repertoire holds about 98,000 clones, more than 80% seen once, with roughly 1.9% in the top ten. These data originate in a study of preoperative IRX-2 immunotherapy in early breast cancer. CDR3 size: 15 residues. In germline, CDR1 is MNHGY, CDR2 SAAAGT. V was clipped by 3 bases and J by 6 bases, with 12 bases between them. Described treatment: preoperative locoregional IRX-2 cytokine immunotherapy. Samples came from a phase Ib trial of preoperative locoregional IRX-2 cytokine immunotherapy.

The TCR was taken from a human donor with breast cancer. The V gene is TRBV6-8, the J gene TRBJ1-6; D is undetermined. The sequenced sample was tumor tissue, obtained after IRX-2 immunotherapy. The CDR3 DNA reads as TGTGCCAGCAGTTATACTAGTGTGGGTAATTCACCCCTCCACTTT. Protein: CASSYTSVGNSPLHF.